This TCR beta chain was identified during a study of shared clonotypes between healthy human individuals (TCRdb year 2020). Turning to the overall study: Three men and a couple of women, aged 18 to 49 years, made up the cohort. Per donor, three plates each were used for CD4 naive and CD4 memory, two for CD8 naive, and one for CD8 memory. To estimate repertoire size and how much clonotype sharing occurs between individuals, the study deeply sequenced the blood TCR repertoires of five or six healthy adults. Different laboratories and diverse techniques were used to prepare libraries and sequence TCR repertoires, to increase sequencing depth and limit assay-specific biases. Leukapheresis yielded between about 0.9 and 9 billion PBMCs per donor. The research as a whole found: About 4.5% of naive CD4, 3.5% of naive CD8, 2.3% of memory CD4, and roughly 0.4% of memory CD8 clonotypes were shared across several donors. Sampling was restricted to blood, and TCR repertoires in tissue are likely to differ from TCR repertoires in blood. Pairwise subsampling indicated that sequencing depth was expected to affect the degree of clonotype sharing among donors. Because the study included only a small number of donors, the genetic and exposure-history diversity represented was limited. Rarefaction of sorted-subset datasets indicated incomplete sequencing despite the large sequencing depth. Naive subsets generally had larger estimated clonotype richness than memory subsets. Compared with non-shared clonotypes, clonotypes shared by all four sorted-subset donors had higher generation probabilities.

TCR CDR3 regions were amplified from genomic DNA by multiplex PCR using the deep immunoSEQ assay. Genomic DNA extracted from each cell subset was distributed evenly over all wells of several immunoSEQ 96-well plates, and each plate served as one replicate. Each replicate PCR for sorted subsets received around 0.2 ug genomic DNA, equal to about 30,000 T cell genomes. Purified libraries were quantified with a Qubit 3.0 fluorometer, sized on a Bioanalyzer 2100, and re-quantified with the KAPA Library Quantification kit. A separate single-read 150-cycle Illumina NextSeq 550 flow cell was used to sequence each immunoSEQ 96-well plate. The study's processing was this. The immunoSEQ output contained only junctional sequences without quality scores, so filtering could not match that applied to full-length reads. Sequences were annotated with PyIR, a Python wrapper for IgBLAST v1.9, and V/J genes and CDR3 were assigned using IMGT germline references. Reads were removed for weak V/J assignments (E-value above 1e-6), missing CDR3, stop codons, out-of-frame junctions, or ambiguous translated residues. V3J clonotypes were defined as sequences sharing an identical inferred V gene, J gene, and CDR3 amino acid sequence. Percentage overlap between repertoires was computed as shared unique clonotypes divided by the size of the smaller repertoire. RTK rarefaction, the Chao1 estimator, and Recon v2.1 estimates of unobserved clonotypes were used to assess repertoire richness. For all TCRbeta clonotypes obtained by the gDNA method from several donors, generation probabilities were computed with OLGA. The table was pulled from immuneACCESS by TCRdb, which kept in-frame rearrangements only. Such tables lose some clones; where checked, under half of the loss comes from unresolved V genes, and the rest has no known cause. V and J calls and clone size are those listed in that table; D and trimming were worked out from the DNA. In this sample the table shows a few million clones, more than 80% of which occur a single time. The top ten clones comprise roughly 0.13% of the sample.

V and J are trimmed by 2 bases and 5 bases, and the gene matches miss 2 bases of the junction. The CDR3, cysteine through phenylalanine, is 15 amino acids long. Only the CDR3 DNA is retained, 45 bases long and in frame from the first base. The germline V gene supplies CDR1 MNHEY and CDR2 SVGAGI. The donors were healthy, HIV-negative adults who had no recently reported acute infections or vaccinations. Every donor was a Caucasian adult residing in Nashville, Tennessee, USA. CD4+ T cells were enriched through magnetic negative selection, after which naive cells were positively selected on CD45RA and the remaining negative fraction served as the memory subset. After blood collection by leukapheresis, PBMCs were isolated using Ficoll-Histopaque density gradient centrifugation and then cryopreserved in the vapor phase of liquid nitrogen. Analytical flow cytometry was used to check the purity and quantity of every magnetically sorted T cell population. Genomic DNA was isolated from each sorted fraction and quantified by UV absorbance on a Nanodrop 2000c.

This clone has just one count. What this receptor recognizes is not known. Base qualities are not at hand, and no much larger clone is one base apart. This sample includes further DNA sequences coding for the same CDR3. Here the chain combines TRBV6-5 and TRBJ2-2; 10 bases in the middle match TRBD1. The source is a man aged 18 to 29 in good health. The source material was naive CD4+ T cells sorted from blood. Reading the label with the study, this specimen's cell subset or site is: CD45RA+ positively selected. In nucleotides, the sequence is TGTGCCAGCAGTTACGGGACAGGGGATACCGGGGAGCTGTTTTTT. The resulting protein is CASSYGTGDTGELFF.